A selection of T cell receptor beta chains follows, all from one sample in a study of response to subunit inactivated influenza vaccine. MiXCR, applied by TCRdb to the RT-PCR reads, yields one record per CDR3 protein. The sample lists over 400,000 distinct CDR3 sequences, about a tenth occurring once. The sample here was PBMCs from blood, taken about 6 weeks after vaccination. Every receptor here comes from a man aged 45 to 65 who received an inactivated influenza vaccine. Each CDR3 is given without its conserved first and last residue. A D gene is named only where the DNA matches it firmly.

v_call | d_call | cdr3_aa
TRBV5-1 | TRBD1 | ASSPSGQPNTEAF
TRBV24-1 | TRBD1 | ATSDNRGTEAF
TRBV10-3 | . | AISDELGRLYEQY
TRBV7-2 | . | AIQRMGRTNTEAF
TRBV6-2/TRBV6-3 | TRBD1 | ATAPGTGLEQY
TRBV7-2 | . | ASRLNYNSPLH
TRBV5-1 | TRBD2 | ASSSGTSGWTYEQY
TRBV21-1 | . | ASSERGWPQH
TRBV27 | . | ATRETGANVLT
TRBV12-3/TRBV12-4 | . | ASSPDSLEAF
TRBV6-1 | . | ASRGQISYEQY
TRBV20-1 | . | SARDLRGYEQY
TRBV20-1 | TRBD2 | SASGRGTDEQF
TRBV9 | . | ASSVEISTDTQY
TRBV4-3 | . | ASSPTWRDEQF
TRBV7-9 | . | ASSPLGGRDYGYT
TRBV4-3 | . | ASSQGLKQETQY
TRBV7-2 | TRBD2 | ASRPLAGVETQY
TRBV5-1 | TRBD2 | ASSLGTSGLETQY
TRBV20-1 | . | SARAGEGGNTIY
TRBV6-2/TRBV6-3 | . | ASSYRIGQPQH
TRBV20-1 | . | SATSLGTSLETQY
TRBV20-1 | TRBD1 | SARRTGVRSDTQY
TRBV7-8 | . | ASSFSYREVSNQPQH
TRBV18 | . | ASSPSELNTEAF
TRBV7-2 | . | ASSLGGQTNYGYT
TRBV21-1 | . | ASSPIVQGLLPNYGYT
TRBV2 | . | ASSNSGASTDTQY
TRBV12-3/TRBV12-4 | TRBD2 | ASRGTSLGETQY
TRBV29-1 | . | SVDRTLRHEQF
TRBV27 | TRBD2 | ASSLYSGGYNEQF
TRBV12-3/TRBV12-4 | . | ASNRADQPQH
TRBV20-1 | . | SAGTPLEQY
TRBV27 | . | ASSLSGRGLYEQY
TRBV4-2 | . | ASSQDRGRRTEAF
TRBV20-1 | . | SANNPYRPNTEAF
TRBV4-2 | TRBD2 | ASSPGILAGGREQY
TRBV12-3/TRBV12-4 | TRBD2 | ASSPGLANYEQY
TRBV6-2/TRBV6-3 | TRBD2 | ASSYSTSATTSYNEQF
TRBV10-3 | TRBD2 | AITRGGVNNEQF
TRBV5-5 | TRBD2 | ASSITGGGQETQY
TRBV7-9 | TRBD2 | ASSPLAGDSYEQY
TRBV11-2 | . | ASSFSSGAPETQY
TRBV6-6 | . | ASNPPDGEQY
TRBV19 | TRBD2 | ASSLIAGGVYNEQF